The TCR beta chain described here comes from a study of T cell repertoires in ileal Crohn's disease. Assay: immunoSEQ multiplex PCR; the TCRdb copy retains only in-frame clones and omits some. Among roughly 29,000 clones listed, about four fifths were seen once. Germline lookup yields CDR1 SGDLS and CDR2 YYNGEE. Deletions cut 0 bases from V and 2 bases from J, with 23 bases between. The CDR3 runs to 20 residues. The source of this sequence is an adult with Crohn's disease. The rearrangement links TRBV9 to TRBJ2-2, with D perhaps TRBD1 (5 bases). Sequencing was performed on ileal tissue. CDR3 nucleotides: TGTGCCAGCAGCGTAGCTACTTCCGGACCTTGGGGCCTCAACACCGGGGAGCTGTTTTTT. It yields the protein CASSVATSGPWGLNTGELFF.